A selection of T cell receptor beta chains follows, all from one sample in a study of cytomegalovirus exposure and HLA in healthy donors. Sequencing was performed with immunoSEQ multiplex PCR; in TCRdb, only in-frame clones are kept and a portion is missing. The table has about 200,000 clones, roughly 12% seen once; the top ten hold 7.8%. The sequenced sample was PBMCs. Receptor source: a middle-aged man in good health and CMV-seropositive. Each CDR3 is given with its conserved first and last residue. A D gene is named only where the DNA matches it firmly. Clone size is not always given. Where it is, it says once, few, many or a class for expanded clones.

CDR3 protein: CASSFAGKGDQPQHF
D gene: NA
V gene: TRBV28
clone size: few

CDR3 protein: CASSLSVELLANYGYTF
D gene: NA
V gene: TRBV7-9
clone size: few

CDR3 protein: CASSLRTGKFDGYTF
D gene: TRBD1
V gene: TRBV6-1
clone size: few

CDR3 protein: CASSEGWTGKTYEQYF
D gene: TRBD1
V gene: TRBV2
clone size: NA

CDR3 protein: CASSSPLSKRGGTDTQYF
D gene: TRBD2
V gene: TRBV5-6
clone size: NA

CDR3 protein: CAISESLTRRDTEKLFF
D gene: NA
V gene: TRBV10-3
clone size: few

CDR3 protein: CASSLGPNYGYTF
D gene: NA
V gene: TRBV11-3
clone size: few

CDR3 protein: CASQKAGQGTDTQYF
D gene: TRBD1
V gene: TRBV6-1
clone size: few

CDR3 protein: CASSMGQVPGYTF
D gene: NA
V gene: TRBV19
clone size: few

CDR3 protein: CATPGQGILSGNTIYF
D gene: TRBD1
V gene: TRBV13
clone size: NA

CDR3 protein: CASSPELSYGYTF
D gene: NA
V gene: TRBV18
clone size: NA

CDR3 protein: CASSQDREPNYGYTF
D gene: TRBD1
V gene: TRBV4-2
clone size: few

CDR3 protein: CAINQGGETQYF
D gene: NA
V gene: TRBV10-3
clone size: NA

CDR3 protein: CASSLSGGFSTDTQYF
D gene: TRBD1
V gene: TRBV5-6
clone size: few

CDR3 protein: CAWSRKGQGASNQPQHF
D gene: TRBD1
V gene: TRBV30
clone size: few

CDR3 protein: CASRMDRALYGYTF
D gene: TRBD1
V gene: TRBV19
clone size: NA

CDR3 protein: CASSVDASRARGYGYTF
D gene: NA
V gene: TRBV9
clone size: few